This T cell receptor beta chain came from a study of T cell responses to AZD1222 COVID-19 vaccine (dated by TCRdb to the early 2020s). Background for the entire study: A total of approximately 240 trial participants underwent TCR sequencing, of whom 207 had received two doses of AZD1222 and about 25 had received two doses of the MenACWY control vaccine. Trial participants were enrolled by age into 18-55, 56-69 and 70-plus year subgroups, with about 150, 27 and 61 TCR-sequenced participants respectively.

The CDR3 regions of human TCRbeta chains were analyzed by immunosequencing. The paper's data handling went like this. Repertoire TCRs were matched against a reference library of SARS-CoV-2-specific TCRs generated with the MIRA antigen-specificity platform. Breadth was defined as the fraction of unique TCRs that were SARS-CoV-2-associated, and depth was defined as the fraction of total T cells that were SARS-CoV-2-associated. Using the MIRA data, every spike-specific TCR was mapped to the spike region that the TCR reacted to and assigned to either a CD4 or a CD8 class. Log10-transformed breadth and depth values were compared by one-way ANOVA with Sidak's multiple comparisons tests. The table was pulled from immuneACCESS by TCRdb, which kept in-frame rearrangements only. Such tables lose some clones; where checked, under half of the loss comes from unresolved V genes, and the rest has no known cause. V and J calls and clone size are copied from that table; D and trimming were computed from the DNA. This sample is represented by around 130,000 clones; more than 80% of them were singletons. 6.5% to 8% of the sample belongs to the ten largest clones.

The time point label, as the study defines it: about 28 days (+/-7) after the second vaccine dose. What the treatment or condition label conveys for this sample: meningococcal conjugate vaccine given as trial control. Samples from vaccinated people were obtained from the UK trials COV001 and COV002, which included a single-blind randomized controlled phase 2/3 trial of AZD1222 (ChAdOx1 nCoV-19) in healthy adults. Trial participant PBMC samples were collected at day 0 and day 28 after the second dose for TCRbeta chain sequencing. About this clone itself: Its recognized antigen is unknown. No much larger clone exists at a distance of one base, and base qualities are not known.

Study-wide findings and limitations: The whole spike protein was spanned by vaccine-associated CD4 TCRs, and dominant responses were seen in regions 160-218 and 743-854. Conclusions about previously exposed vaccinees were limited because only six AZD1222 recipients were SARS-CoV-2 seropositive at baseline. Reportedly, almost half of the unique spike-specific TCRs recognized epitopes lying outside the regions that are mutated in the B.1.351 and B.1.1.7 variants. Most participants were white British and females outnumbered males, and the authors suggested that clonal diversity may have been underestimated. After two AZD1222 doses, both the breadth and the depth of spike-specific TCRs were significantly higher than at day 0 and than in MenACWY recipients. Because no samples from the day 14 peak response were available, repertoires could be characterized only after the peak T cell response. In the small 56-69-year group, the increase in depth fell short of significance, most likely because of low power.

Looking up the germline V gene yields CDR1 SGHDT and CDR2 YYEEEE. The V end gives up 2 bases and the J end 2 bases, leaving 3 bases in the junction not matched to a gene. The CDR3 numbers 15 residues from cysteine through phenylalanine. Solely the CDR3 DNA is kept, with 45 bases framed from the first base. This TCR was sampled from an adult who received the MenACWY meningococcal vaccine as a control. Sequencing used peripheral blood, obtained 28 days after the second dose of the MenACWY control vaccine. The chain is made from TRBV5-6 and TRBJ1-3; 8 central nucleotides agree with TRBD1. The CDR3 here reads CASSLGQGTGNTIYF. The DNA sequence is given as TGTGCCAGCAGCTTAGGACAGGGAACTGGAAACACCATATATTTT.